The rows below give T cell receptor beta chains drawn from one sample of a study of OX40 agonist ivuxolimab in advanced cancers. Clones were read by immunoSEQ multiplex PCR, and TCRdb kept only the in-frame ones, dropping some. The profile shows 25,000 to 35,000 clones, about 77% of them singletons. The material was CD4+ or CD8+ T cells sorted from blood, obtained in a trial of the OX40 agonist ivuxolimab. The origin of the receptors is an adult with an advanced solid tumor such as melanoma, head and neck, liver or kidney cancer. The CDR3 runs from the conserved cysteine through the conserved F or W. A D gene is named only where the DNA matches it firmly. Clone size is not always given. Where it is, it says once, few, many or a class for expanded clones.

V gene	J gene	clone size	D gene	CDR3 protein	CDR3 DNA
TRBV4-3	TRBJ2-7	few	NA	CASSQGSGGNYEQYF	TGCGCCAGCAGCCAAGGGTCCGGGGGTAACTACGAGCAGTACTTC
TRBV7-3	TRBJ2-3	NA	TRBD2	CASSLGLAPVTDTQYF	TGTGCCAGCAGCTTAGGACTAGCGCCAGTCACAGATACGCAGTATTTT
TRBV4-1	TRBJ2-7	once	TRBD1	CASSQEGGQRTYEQYF	TGCGCCAGCAGCCAAGAAGGGGGACAGAGGACCTACGAGCAGTACTTC
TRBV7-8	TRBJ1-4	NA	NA	CASSLLGARVLEKLFF	TGTGCCAGCAGCTTATTGGGTGCGCGGGTTTTGGAAAAACTGTTTTTT
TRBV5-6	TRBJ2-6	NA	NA	CASSSINSGANVLTF	TGTGCCAGCAGCTCAATTAACTCTGGGGCCAACGTCCTGACTTTC
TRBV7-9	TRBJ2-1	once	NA	CASSAQPGARDEQFF	TGTGCCAGCAGCGCACAGCCGGGGGCACGAGATGAGCAGTTCTTC
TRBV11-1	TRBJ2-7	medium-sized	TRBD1	CASSPTTGDHEQYF	TGTGCCAGCAGCCCGACGACAGGGGACCACGAGCAGTACTTC
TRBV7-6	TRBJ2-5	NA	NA	CASSLGRSRGSETQYF	TGTGCCAGCAGCTTAGGGAGGTCAAGGGGGTCAGAGACCCAGTACTTC
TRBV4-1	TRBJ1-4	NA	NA	CASSQGGNEKLFF	TGCGCCAGCAGCCAAGGCGGGAATGAAAAACTGTTTTTT
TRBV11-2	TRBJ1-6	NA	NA	CASSLGDQGPRSPLHF	TGTGCCAGCAGCTTAGGTGATCAGGGGCCGAGATCACCCCTCCACTTT
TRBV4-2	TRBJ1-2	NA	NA	CASSQELRSEGYGYTF	TGTGCCAGCAGCCAAGAATTGCGCAGCGAGGGCTATGGCTACACCTTC
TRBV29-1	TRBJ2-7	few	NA	CSVEDQASASYEQYF	TGCAGCGTTGAAGACCAAGCTAGCGCGTCCTACGAGCAGTACTTC